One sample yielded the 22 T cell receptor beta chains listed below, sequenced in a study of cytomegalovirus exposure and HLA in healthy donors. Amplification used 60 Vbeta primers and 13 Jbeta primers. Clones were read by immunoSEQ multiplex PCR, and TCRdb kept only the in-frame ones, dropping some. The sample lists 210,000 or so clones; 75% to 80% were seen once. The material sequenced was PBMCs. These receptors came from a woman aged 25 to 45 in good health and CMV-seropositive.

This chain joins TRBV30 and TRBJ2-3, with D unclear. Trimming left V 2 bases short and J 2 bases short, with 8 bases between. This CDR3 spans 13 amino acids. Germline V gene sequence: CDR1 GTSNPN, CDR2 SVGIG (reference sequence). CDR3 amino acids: CAWSLTNTDTQYF. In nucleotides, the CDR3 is TGTGCCTGGAGTTTAACTAACACAGATACGCAGTATTTT.

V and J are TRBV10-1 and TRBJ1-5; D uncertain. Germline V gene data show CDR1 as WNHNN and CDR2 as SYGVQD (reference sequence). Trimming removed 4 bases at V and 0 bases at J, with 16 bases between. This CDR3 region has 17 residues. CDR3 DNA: TGCGCCAGCAGTGGAGAGAGAGGCGGCACTAGCAATCAGCCCCAGCATTTT. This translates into CASSGERGGTSNQPQHF.

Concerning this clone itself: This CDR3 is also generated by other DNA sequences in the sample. The DNA for the CDR3 is TGCGCCAGCAGCTTTAGCGGAGGCACAGATACGCAGTATTTT. It is translated as CASSFSGGTDTQYF. The chain recombines TRBV5-1 with TRBJ2-3; a possible D gene is TRBD2 (6 bases). Germline loops: CDR1 SGHRS, CDR2 YFSETQ. The CDR3 runs to 14 residues. The V and J ends lost 2 bases and 1 base respectively, with 8 bases between them.

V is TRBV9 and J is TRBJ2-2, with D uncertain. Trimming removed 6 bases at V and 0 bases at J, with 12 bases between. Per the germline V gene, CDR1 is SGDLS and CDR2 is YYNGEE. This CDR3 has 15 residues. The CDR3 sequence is CASTLQPSNTGELFF. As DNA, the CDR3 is TGTGCCAGCACCCTACAGCCATCGAACACCGGGGAGCTGTTTTTT.

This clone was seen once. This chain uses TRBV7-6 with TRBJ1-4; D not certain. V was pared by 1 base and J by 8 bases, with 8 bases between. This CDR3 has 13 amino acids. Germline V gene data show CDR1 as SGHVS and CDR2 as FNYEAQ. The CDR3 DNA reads TGTGCCAGCAGCTTAGGCCCGAGGGAAAAACTGTTTTTT. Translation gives CASSLGPREKLFF. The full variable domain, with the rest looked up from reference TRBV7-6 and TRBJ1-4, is GAGVSQSPRYKVTKRGQDVALRCDPISGHVSLYWYRQALGQGPEFLTYFNYEAQQDKSGLPNDRFSAERPEGSISTLTIQRTEQRDSAMYRCASSLGPREKLFFGSGTQLSVL.

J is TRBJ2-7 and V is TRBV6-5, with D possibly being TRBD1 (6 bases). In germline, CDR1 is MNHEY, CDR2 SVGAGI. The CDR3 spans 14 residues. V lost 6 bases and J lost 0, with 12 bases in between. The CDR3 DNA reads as TGTGCCAGCAGGCGGACAGTGCTCTCCTACGAGCAGTACTTC. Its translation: CASRRTVLSYEQYF.

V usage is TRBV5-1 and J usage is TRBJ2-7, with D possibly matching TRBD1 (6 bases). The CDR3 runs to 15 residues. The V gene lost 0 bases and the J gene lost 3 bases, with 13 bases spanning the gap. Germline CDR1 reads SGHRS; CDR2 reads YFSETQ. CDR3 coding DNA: TGCGCCAGCAGCTTGGTTACAGGGAATGTCTACGAGCAGTACTTC. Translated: CASSLVTGNVYEQYF.

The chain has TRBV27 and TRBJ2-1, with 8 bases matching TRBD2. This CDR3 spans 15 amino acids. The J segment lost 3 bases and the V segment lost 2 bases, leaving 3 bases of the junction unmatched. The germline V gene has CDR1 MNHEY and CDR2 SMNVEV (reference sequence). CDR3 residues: CASSLPGGNYNEQFF. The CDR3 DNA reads TGTGCCAGCAGTTTACCGGGAGGGAACTACAATGAGCAGTTCTTC.

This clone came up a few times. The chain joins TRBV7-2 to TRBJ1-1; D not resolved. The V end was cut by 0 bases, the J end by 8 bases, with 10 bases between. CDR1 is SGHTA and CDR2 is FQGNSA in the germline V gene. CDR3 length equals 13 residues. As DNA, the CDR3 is TGTGCCAGCAGCTTAGCGTGGGAGGAGGAAGCTTTCTTT. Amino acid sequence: CASSLAWEEEAFF.

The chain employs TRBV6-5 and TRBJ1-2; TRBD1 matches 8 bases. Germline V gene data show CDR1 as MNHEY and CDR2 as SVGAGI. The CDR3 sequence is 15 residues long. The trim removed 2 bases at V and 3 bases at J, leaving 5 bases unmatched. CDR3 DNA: TGTGCCAGCAGTTACACAGGACAGGGATACTATGGCTACACCTTC. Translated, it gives CASSYTGQGYYGYTF.

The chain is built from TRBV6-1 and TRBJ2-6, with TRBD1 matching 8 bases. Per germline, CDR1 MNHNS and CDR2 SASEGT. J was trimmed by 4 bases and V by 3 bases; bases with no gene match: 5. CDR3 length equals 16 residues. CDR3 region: CASSEQGAGGANVLTF. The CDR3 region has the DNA TGTGCCAGCAGTGAGCAGGGGGCGGGGGGGGCCAACGTCCTGACTTTC.

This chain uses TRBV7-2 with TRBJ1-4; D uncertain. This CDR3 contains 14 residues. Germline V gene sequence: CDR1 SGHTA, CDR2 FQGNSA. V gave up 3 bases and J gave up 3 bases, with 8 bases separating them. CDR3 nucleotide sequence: TGTGCCAGCAGCTTCTCCGCGGCTAATGAAAAACTGTTTTTT. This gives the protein CASSFSAANEKLFF. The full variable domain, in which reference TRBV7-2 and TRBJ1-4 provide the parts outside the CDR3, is GAGVSQSPSNKVTEKGKDVELRCDPISGHTALYWYRQSLGQGLEFLIYFQGNSAPDKSGLPSDRFSAERTGGSVSTLTIQRTQQEDSAVYLCASSFSAANEKLFFGSGTQLSVL.

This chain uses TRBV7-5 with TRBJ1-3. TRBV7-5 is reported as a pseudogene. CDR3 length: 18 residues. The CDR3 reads CARSLVHRSLAYPNTIYF. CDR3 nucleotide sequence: TGTGCCAGAAGCTTAGTCCACAGGTCACTAGCATACCCTAACACCATATATTTT.

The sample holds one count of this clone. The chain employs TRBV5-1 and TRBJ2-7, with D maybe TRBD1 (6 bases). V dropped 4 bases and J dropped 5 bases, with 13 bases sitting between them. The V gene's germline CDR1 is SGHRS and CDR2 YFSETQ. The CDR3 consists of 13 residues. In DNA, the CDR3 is TGCGCCAGCAGCCGCGGACAGTTCAACGAGCAGTACTTC. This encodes CASSRGQFNEQYF.

The CDR3 loop is CASSLGGTGGSPEAFF. In DNA, the CDR3 is TGCGCCAGCAGCTTGGGTGGGACAGGGGGCTCACCTGAAGCTTTCTTT. The genes are TRBV5-1 and TRBJ1-1; 12 bases align to TRBD1. CDR3 length: 16 amino acids. The J segment lost 6 bases and the V segment lost 0 bases, leaving 6 bases of the junction unmatched. CDR1 and CDR2 (germline): SGHRS, YFSETQ. Full variable domain (remainder filled in from reference TRBV5-1 and TRBJ1-1): KAGVTQTPRYLIKTRGQQVTLSCSPISGHRSVSWYQQTPGQGLQFLFEYFSETQRNKGNFPGRFSGRQFSNSRSEMNVSTLELGDSALYLCASSLGGTGGSPEAFFGQGTRLTVV.

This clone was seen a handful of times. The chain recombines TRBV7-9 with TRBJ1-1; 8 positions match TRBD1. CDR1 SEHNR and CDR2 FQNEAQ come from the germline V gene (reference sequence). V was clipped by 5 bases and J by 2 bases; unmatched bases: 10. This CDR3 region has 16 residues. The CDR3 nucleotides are TGTGCCAGCAGCACCTTGCTCGGGACAGGCAACACTGAAGCTTTCTTT. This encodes CASSTLLGTGNTEAFF.

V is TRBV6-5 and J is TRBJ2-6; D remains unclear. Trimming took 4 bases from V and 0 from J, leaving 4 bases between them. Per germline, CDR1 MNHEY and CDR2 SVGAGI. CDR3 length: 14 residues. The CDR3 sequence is CASSFSSGANVLTF. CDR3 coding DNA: TGTGCCAGCAGTTTTAGCTCTGGGGCCAACGTCCTGACTTTC.

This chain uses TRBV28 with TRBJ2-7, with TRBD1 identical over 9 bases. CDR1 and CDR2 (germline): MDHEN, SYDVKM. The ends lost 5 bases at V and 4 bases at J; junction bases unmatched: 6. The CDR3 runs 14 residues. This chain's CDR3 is CASSRLGQGYEQYF. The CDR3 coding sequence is TGTGCCAGCAGTCGTCTGGGACAGGGATACGAGCAGTACTTC.

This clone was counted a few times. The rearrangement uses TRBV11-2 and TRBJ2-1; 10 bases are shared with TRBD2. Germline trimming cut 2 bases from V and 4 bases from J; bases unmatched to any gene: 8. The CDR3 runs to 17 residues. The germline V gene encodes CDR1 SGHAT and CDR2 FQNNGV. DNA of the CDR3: TGTGCCAGCAGCTTAAGGGCCCGGACTAGCGGATACAATGAGCAGTTCTTC. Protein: CASSLRARTSGYNEQFF.

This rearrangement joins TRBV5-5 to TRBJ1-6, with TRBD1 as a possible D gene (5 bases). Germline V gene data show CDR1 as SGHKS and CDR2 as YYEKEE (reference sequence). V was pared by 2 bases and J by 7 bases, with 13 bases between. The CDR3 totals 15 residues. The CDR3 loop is CASSLNGRANSPLHF. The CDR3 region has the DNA TGTGCCAGCAGCTTAAATGGCAGGGCGAATTCACCCCTCCACTTT.

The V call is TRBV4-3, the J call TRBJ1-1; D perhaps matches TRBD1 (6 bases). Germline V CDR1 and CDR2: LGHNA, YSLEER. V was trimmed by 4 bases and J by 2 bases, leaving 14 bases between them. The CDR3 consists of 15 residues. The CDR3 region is CASSPQTGVNTEAFF. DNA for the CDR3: TGCGCCAGCAGCCCCCAGACAGGAGTTAACACTGAAGCTTTCTTT.

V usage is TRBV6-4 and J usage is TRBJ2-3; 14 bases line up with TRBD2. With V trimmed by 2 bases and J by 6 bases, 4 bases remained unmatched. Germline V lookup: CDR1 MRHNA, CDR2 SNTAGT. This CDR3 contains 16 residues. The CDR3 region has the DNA TGTGCCAGCAGTGACGGGACTAGCGGGGGTTTGGATACGCAGTATTTT. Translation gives CASSDGTSGGLDTQYF.